This entry lists 10 T cell receptor beta chains sequenced from one sample in a study of T cell responses to AZD1222 COVID-19 vaccine listed by TCRdb under 2021. The receptor library was made with the immunoSEQ multiplex PCR assay. TCRdb's version of the immuneACCESS table is confined to in-frame rearrangements and falls short of the full clone set. An unresolved V gene accounts for under half of the shortfall where checked; the remainder is of unknown origin. Across this sample there are 100,000 to 120,000 clones, with around nine tenths seen only once. The leading ten clones occupy over 3% of the sample. The intended sense of this specimen's time point label: baseline before first vaccination. According to the study, the label for this sample's treatment or condition signals: meningococcal conjugate vaccine given as trial control. Material: peripheral blood, obtained on day 0 of MenACWY control vaccination. Receptors were obtained from an adult in good health.

This clone was observed a single time. The chain carries TRBV7-9 and TRBJ2-1; TRBD2 agrees at 9 bases. From germline, CDR1 is SEHNR and CDR2 FQNEAQ (reference sequence). Trimming at V came to 6 bases and at J to 2 bases, leaving 8 bases not matched to a gene. The CDR3 loop spans 16 amino acids. CDR3: CASSPRGGATYNEQFF. The CDR3 DNA sequence: TGTGCCAGCAGTCCTCGCGGGGGGGCGACCTACAATGAGCAGTTCTTC.

This chain links TRBV2 with TRBJ2-7; tentatively, D is TRBD2 (5 bases). In germline, CDR1 is SNHLY, CDR2 FYNNEI. Trimming left V 0 bases short and J 5 bases short, with 17 bases between. CDR3 length: 16 amino acids. This chain's CDR3 is CASSEARTGWVHEQYF. The DNA for the CDR3 is TGTGCCAGCAGTGAAGCGAGGACGGGGTGGGTCCACGAGCAGTACTTC.

This chain links TRBV6-5 with TRBJ1-5; 10 positions agree with TRBD1. CDR1 is MNHEY and CDR2 is SVGAGI in the germline V gene. V gave up 4 bases and J gave up 5 bases; unmatched junction bases: 5. The CDR3 sequence is 15 residues long. CDR3 sequence (DNA): TGTGCCAGCAGTTCCCCCGGGACAGGGGATCAGCCCCAGCATTTT. This gives the protein CASSSPGTGDQPQHF.

This clone was detected only once. The CDR3 is CAWSVQGGVHTEAFF. The CDR3 DNA follows: TGTGCCTGGAGTGTACAAGGGGGAGTGCACACTGAAGCTTTCTTT. This sequence joins TRBV30 and TRBJ1-1, with a possible D match to TRBD1 (6 bases). V was pared by 0 bases and J by 3 bases, with 14 bases between. Germline values: CDR1 GTSNPN, CDR2 SVGIG (reference sequence). The CDR3 contains 15 residues.

The chain uses TRBV28 and TRBJ1-2; possibly TRBD1 for D (6 bases). Germline V gene lookup returns CDR1 MDHEN and CDR2 SYDVKM. The V gene lost 5 bases and the J gene lost 8 bases, with 15 bases spanning the gap. The CDR3 spans 13 residues. CDR3 in amino acids: CASSLLQGRGYTF. CDR3 DNA: TGTGCCAGCAGTCTACTACAGGGCCGCGGCTACACCTTC.

The chain uses TRBV18 and TRBJ2-1; maybe TRBD2 (6 bases). The CDR3 is 14 amino acids. Germline V gene lookup returns CDR1 KGHSH and CDR2 LQKENI. V lost 4 bases to trimming and J lost 5 bases, with 12 bases between them. The CDR3 loop is CASSLRRDNNEQFF. The CDR3 DNA reads as TGTGCCAGCTCACTACGGAGGGATAACAATGAGCAGTTCTTC. Drawing the rest from reference TRBV18 and TRBJ2-1, the complete variable domain is NAGVMQNPRHLVRRRGQEARLRCSPMKGHSHVYWYRQLPEEGLKFMVYLQKENIIDESGMPKERFSAEFPKEGPSILRIQQVVRGDSAAYFCASSLRRDNNEQFFGPGTRLTVL.

The chain is built from TRBV10-3 and TRBJ1-1; possible D gene TRBD1, 5 bases. V gave up 3 bases and J gave up 5 bases, with 10 bases separating them. Germline CDR1 is ENHRY and CDR2 is SYGVKD. This CDR3 contains 13 residues. The CDR3 is CAISDGGRTEAFF. DNA of the CDR3: TGTGCCATCAGTGACGGGGGGAGGACTGAAGCTTTCTTT.

The rearrangement joins TRBV4-3 to TRBJ2-2; D remains ambiguous. Trimming pared 1 base from V and 0 bases from J, leaving 9 bases between. Germline-derived CDR1 and CDR2 are LGHNA and YSLEER. The CDR3 spans 16 residues. In DNA, the CDR3 is TGCGCCAGCAGCCAAGGGGTGGGGACGAACACCGGGGAGCTGTTTTTT. Its translation: CASSQGVGTNTGELFF.

The rearrangement uses TRBV2 and TRBJ2-7; 8 nucleotides agree with TRBD1. This CDR3 has 14 residues. CDR1 is SNHLY and CDR2 is FYNNEI in the germline V gene. V was pared by 4 bases and J by 6 bases, with 8 bases of the junction left unmatched. CDR3 in amino acids: CASSVRGQESEQYF. For the CDR3, the DNA is TGTGCCAGCAGTGTACGGGGACAGGAGAGCGAGCAGTACTTC.

CDR3: CASSLRVDQPQHF. CDR3 DNA: TGCGCCAGCAGCCTCAGGGTTGATCAGCCCCAGCATTTT. The chain employs TRBV5-1 and TRBJ1-5; the D gene is possibly TRBD1 (5 bases). CDR3 length: 13 amino acids. Germline values: CDR1 SGHRS, CDR2 YFSETQ. V was clipped by 4 bases and J by 5 bases, with 10 bases between them.